This TCR beta chain emerged from a study of shared clonotypes between healthy human individuals. TCRdb's copy holds only in-frame clones and misses some; the assay was immunoSEQ multiplex PCR. The sample lists 800,000 or so clones; around 96% were seen once. Naive CD8 cells lacked CD45RO, underwent positive selection for CCR7 and left out terminally differentiated effector memory CD45RA+ cells. The sample consisted of naive CD8+ T cells sorted from blood. This receptor was taken from a man aged 25-45 years in good health.

The DNA for the CDR3 is TGCGCCAGCAGCTTGGTGGACACTATCTACGAGCAGTACTTC. Its protein product is CASSLVDTIYEQYF. This chain uses TRBV5-1 with TRBJ2-7, with a weak D call TRBD1 (5 bases). This CDR3 spans 14 amino acids. CDR1 and CDR2 from the germline V gene are SGHRS and YFSETQ. V was pared by 0 bases and J by 3 bases, with 10 bases between.